Below, 18 T cell receptor beta chains from the same sample are listed, as sequenced in a study of CXCR3-negative and CXCR3-positive naive CD8 T cells. All TRB cDNA libraries came from 5' RACE performed with UMI labels. After re-calling the 5' RACE reads, TCRdb lists one entry per CDR3 protein, DNA absent. This sample's table has tens of thousands of distinct CDR3 sequences. Overall study results and limits: The TRB CDR3s that CXCR3-positive naive cells carried were more hydrophobic than those of CXCR3-negative naive cells.

These receptors are not linked to any known antigen. Material for sequencing was naive CXCR3+ CD8+ T cells from blood. The subset was: CD45RO-CCR7+CD27+CD95- naive CD8+ T cells expressing CXCR3 (TNR3+). These receptors were taken from a human donor in good health. Some clones in this sample may be carry-over from other donors' samples.

The rearrangement uses TRBV28 and TRBJ1-1; the TCRdb D gene call, TRBD1, has no DNA to confirm it. CDR1 is MDHEN and CDR2 is SYDVKM in the germline V gene. The CDR3 consists of 14 residues. CDR3 in amino acids: CASRDRHVDTEAFF.

The chain employs TRBV5-6 and TRBJ2-7; TCRdb's D call of TRBD1 is untestable without DNA. CDR3 length: 14 residues. From germline, CDR1 is SGHDT and CDR2 YYEEEE. The CDR3 sequence: CATSPGQDYYEQYF.

The chain is built from TRBV10-3 and TRBJ2-1; the TCRdb call, TRBD2, lacks DNA for checking. Germline V gene lookup returns CDR1 ENHRY and CDR2 SYGVKD. The CDR3 has 13 residues. CDR3 protein: CAISAPGRYEQFF.

This CDR3 reads CASSLGFGSNEQYF. V usage is TRBV7-6 and J usage is TRBJ2-7. Per the germline V gene, CDR1 is SGHVS and CDR2 is FNYEAQ. The CDR3 contains 14 residues.

J is TRBJ2-7 and V is TRBV4-1; the D gene TCRdb calls, TRBD2, cannot be checked with no DNA. This CDR3 is built from 16 residues. CDR1 is MGHRA, CDR2 YSYEKL, per germline. This chain's CDR3 is CASSQGATSGTYEQYF.

The chain employs TRBV28 and TRBJ2-5; the TCRdb D gene call, TRBD1, has no DNA to confirm it. The CDR3 sequence is 17 residues long. Germline V gene data show CDR1 as MDHEN and CDR2 as SYDVKM. The CDR3 reads CASSSLWDGEYQETQYF.

The chain employs TRBV20-1 and TRBJ2-7; TCRdb returns TRBD1, unconfirmable since there is no DNA. Germline-derived CDR1 and CDR2 are DFQATT and SNEGSKA (reference sequence). CDR3 length: 13 residues. CDR3 in amino acids: CSVEGAATYEQYF.

V and J are TRBV2 and TRBJ2-7. The CDR3 is made up of 15 amino acids. Per germline, CDR1 SNHLY and CDR2 FYNNEI. CDR3 amino acids: CASSEALPTIYEQYF.

The J gene is TRBJ2-1, the V gene TRBV25-1. The CDR3 loop spans 12 amino acids. The germline gives CDR1 MGHDK, CDR2 SYGVNS. The CDR3 protein is CASGGPYNEQFF.

The gene calls are TRBV6-5 and TRBJ2-1; no DNA is available, so the TRBD2 call from TCRdb remains unchecked. Germline V lookup: CDR1 MNHEY, CDR2 SVGAGI. The CDR3 spans 15 residues. CDR3 protein: CASRPGLAVMDEQFF.

This chain joins TRBV9 and TRBJ2-5; TCRdb designates TRBD2, a call that cannot be tested without DNA. Looked up from germline, CDR1 is SGDLS and CDR2 is YYNGEE. The CDR3 spans 17 residues. CDR3 protein: CASSVIAGGVILETQYF.

The chain uses TRBV25-1 and TRBJ1-5. Per germline, CDR1 MGHDK and CDR2 SYGVNS. CDR3 size: 14 residues. The CDR3 here is CASSMTGGNQPQHF.

The CDR3 protein is CASSSSPGQGTEAFF. The chain joins TRBV5-1 to TRBJ1-1; TCRdb's assignment of TRBD1 cannot be checked, as there is no DNA. Germline V CDR1 and CDR2: SGHRS, YFSETQ. The CDR3 sequence is 15 residues long. The full variable domain, rest sourced from reference TRBV5-1 and TRBJ1-1, is KAGVTQTPRYLIKTRGQQVTLSCSPISGHRSVSWYQQTPGQGLQFLFEYFSETQRNKGNFPGRFSGRQFSNSRSEMNVSTLELGDSALYLCASSSSPGQGTEAFFGQGTRLTVV.

The chain carries TRBV13 and TRBJ1-2. CDR1 is PRHDT and CDR2 is FYEKMQ in the germline V gene (reference sequence). The CDR3 consists of 13 residues. The CDR3 here is CASSLGRIYGYTF.

The rearrangement uses TRBV29-1 and TRBJ2-5; as DNA is missing, the TRBD1 call by TCRdb cannot be tested. The CDR3 extends over 16 amino acids. The germline V gene encodes CDR1 SQVTM and CDR2 ANQGSEA. CDR3: CSVPGLTGRDQETQYF.

This chain links TRBV29-1 with TRBJ2-3; the TCRdb call, TRBD1, lacks DNA for checking. Germline V gene lookup returns CDR1 SQVTM and CDR2 ANQGSEA. The CDR3 is made up of 13 amino acids. CDR3 region: CSVERDTSDTQYF.

This chain links TRBV19 with TRBJ2-2; TCRdb reports TRBD1, a call that lacks DNA to check it against. CDR3 length equals 15 residues. Germline V CDR1 and CDR2: LNHDA, SQIVND (reference sequence). Here the CDR3 reads CASSKGTDYTGELFF.

The chain couples TRBV5-6 to TRBJ1-5. The CDR3 runs to 12 residues. Germline CDR1 reads SGHDT; CDR2 reads YYEEEE. The chain's CDR3 is CASSSKNQPQYF.